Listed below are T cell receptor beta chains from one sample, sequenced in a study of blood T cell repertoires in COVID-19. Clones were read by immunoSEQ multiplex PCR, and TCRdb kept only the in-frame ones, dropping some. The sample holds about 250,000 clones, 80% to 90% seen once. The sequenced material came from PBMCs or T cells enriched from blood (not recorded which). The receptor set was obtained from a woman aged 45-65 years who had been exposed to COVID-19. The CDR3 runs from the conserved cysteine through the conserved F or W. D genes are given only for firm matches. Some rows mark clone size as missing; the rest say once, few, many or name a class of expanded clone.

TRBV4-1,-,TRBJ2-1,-,CASSQETTPPTDEQFF,TGCGCCAGCAGCCAAGAAACTACACCTCCTACCGATGAGCAGTTCTTC
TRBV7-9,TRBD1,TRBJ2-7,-,CASSSGTGFYEQYF,TGTGCCAGCAGCTCCGGGACAGGATTCTACGAGCAGTACTTC
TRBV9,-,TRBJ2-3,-,CASSVGGGQFTQYF,TGTGCCAGCAGCGTTGGGGGGGGCCAGTTCACGCAGTATTTT
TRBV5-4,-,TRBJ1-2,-,CASSLVEGRYTF,TGTGCCAGCAGCTTGGTGGAGGGGCGATACACCTTC
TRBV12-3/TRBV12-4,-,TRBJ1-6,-,CASSMRDSPLHF,TGTGCCAGCAGTATGAGGGATTCACCCCTCCACTTT
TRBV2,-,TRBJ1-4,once,CASSPRWGGKLFF,TGTGCCAGCAGCCCAAGGTGGGGGGGAAAACTGTTTTTT
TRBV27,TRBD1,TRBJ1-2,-,CASRDRGLSNYGYTF,TGTGCCAGCCGGGACAGGGGGTTATCTAACTATGGCTACACCTTC
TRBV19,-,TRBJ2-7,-,CASSTQNRAEQYF,TGTGCCAGTAGTACCCAGAACAGGGCCGAGCAGTACTTC
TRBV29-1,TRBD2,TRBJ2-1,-,CSAGGRDGYNEQFF,TGCAGCGCCGGGGGGAGGGACGGCTACAATGAGCAGTTCTTC
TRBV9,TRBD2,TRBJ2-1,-,CASSVGTSGGFPYNEQFF,TGTGCCAGCAGCGTAGGGACTAGCGGGGGATTCCCCTACAATGAGCAGTTCTTC
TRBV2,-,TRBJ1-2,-,CASSLDNSVNYGYTF,TGTGCCAGCAGTCTTGACAATTCCGTTAACTATGGCTACACCTTC
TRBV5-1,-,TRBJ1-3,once,CASSSQGPGNTIYF,TGCGCCAGCAGCTCACAGGGTCCTGGAAACACCATATATTTT
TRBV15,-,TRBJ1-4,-,CATSRGGGEKLFF,TGTGCCACCAGCAGAGGCGGGGGGGAAAAACTGTTTTTT
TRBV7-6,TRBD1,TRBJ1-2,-,CASSLTGGYGYTF,TGTGCCAGCAGCTTAACAGGGGGTTATGGCTACACCTTC
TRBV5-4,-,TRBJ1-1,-,CASSWTDGTEAFF,TGTGCCAGCAGCTGGACAGACGGCACTGAAGCTTTCTTT
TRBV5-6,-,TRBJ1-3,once,CASSSYETGSGNTIYF,TGTGCCAGCAGCTCCTACGAGACAGGCTCTGGAAACACCATATATTTT
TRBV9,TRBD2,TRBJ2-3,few,CASSVSSGTLTSTDTQYF,TGTGCCAGCAGCGTATCTAGCGGAACTCTAACTAGCACAGATACGCAGTATTTT
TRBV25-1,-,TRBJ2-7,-,CASSEMGGGYEQYF,TGTGCCAGCAGTGAAATGGGGGGTGGCTACGAGCAGTACTTC
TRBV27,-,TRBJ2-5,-,CATGPGWGETQYF,TGTGCCACTGGCCCAGGGTGGGGAGAGACCCAGTACTTC
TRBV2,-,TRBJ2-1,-,CASSASPYNEQFF,TGTGCCAGCAGTGCATCCCCCTACAATGAGCAGTTCTTC
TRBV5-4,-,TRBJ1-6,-,CASSAGVNRANSPLHF,TGTGCCAGCAGCGCGGGAGTCAACCGGGCCAATTCACCCCTCCACTTT
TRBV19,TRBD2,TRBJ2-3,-,CASSIPLRSSGGSTDTQYF,TGTGCCAGTAGTATCCCGCTTCGGTCTAGCGGGGGGTCCACAGATACGCAGTATTTT
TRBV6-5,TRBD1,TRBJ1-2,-,CASSYFGTAYGYTF,TGTGCCAGCAGTTACTTCGGGACAGCCTATGGCTACACCTTC
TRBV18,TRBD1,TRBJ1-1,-,CASSPGTGIYTEAFF,TGTGCCAGCTCACCCGGGACAGGAATTTACACTGAAGCTTTCTTT
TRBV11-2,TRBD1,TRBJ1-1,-,CASSITGQAEAFF,TGTGCCAGCAGCATAACCGGACAGGCTGAAGCTTTCTTT
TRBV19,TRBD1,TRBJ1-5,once,CASSRQGNSALGQPQHF,TGTGCCAGTAGTAGACAGGGGAACTCAGCCCTAGGTCAGCCCCAGCATTTT
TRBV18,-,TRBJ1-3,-,CASSPGRTSGNTIYF,TGTGCCAGCTCACCGGGGAGGACCTCTGGAAACACCATATATTTT
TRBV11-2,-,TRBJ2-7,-,CASSIGGAYEQYF,TGTGCCAGCAGCATTGGGGGCGCATACGAGCAGTACTTC
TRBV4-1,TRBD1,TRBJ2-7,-,CASSQAGTGIYEQYF,TGCGCCAGCAGCCAAGCGGGGACAGGGATCTACGAGCAGTACTTC
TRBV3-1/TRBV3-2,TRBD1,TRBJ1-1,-,CASSDRGNTEAFF,TGTGCCAGCTCTGACAGGGGGAACACTGAAGCTTTCTTT
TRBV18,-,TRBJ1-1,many,CASSPEAVGTEAFF,TGTGCCAGCTCACCGGAGGCAGTCGGCACTGAAGCTTTCTTT
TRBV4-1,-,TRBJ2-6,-,CASSQGGRGANVLTF,TGCGCCAGCAGCCAAGGAGGGAGGGGGGCCAACGTCCTGACTTTC
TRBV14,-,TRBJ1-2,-,CASSPASTPSSYGYTF,TGTGCCAGCAGCCCGGCGTCAACCCCTAGCAGTTATGGCTACACCTTC
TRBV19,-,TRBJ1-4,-,CASSTRDMDEKLFF,TGTGCCAGTAGTACGAGGGACATGGATGAAAAACTGTTTTTT
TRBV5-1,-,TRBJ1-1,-,CASSPLVDTEAFF,TGCGCCAGCAGCCCCCTAGTTGACACTGAAGCTTTCTTT
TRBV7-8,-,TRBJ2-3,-,CASARGSTDTQYF,TGTGCCAGCGCTAGGGGAAGCACAGATACGCAGTATTTT
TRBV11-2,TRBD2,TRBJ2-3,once,CASSPRTPGTSKITDTQYF,TGTGCCAGCAGCCCGAGGACCCCCGGGACTAGCAAGATCACAGATACGCAGTATTTT
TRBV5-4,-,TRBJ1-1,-,CASSLKGVPNTEAFF,TGTGCCAGCAGCTTGAAAGGGGTCCCAAACACTGAAGCTTTCTTT
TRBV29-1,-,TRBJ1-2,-,CSVPRPGTSDGYTF,TGCAGCGTTCCCAGACCCGGGACTTCGGATGGCTACACCTTC
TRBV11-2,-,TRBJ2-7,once,CASSLVGDNLYEQYF,TGTGCCAGCAGCTTAGTAGGGGACAACCTTTACGAGCAGTACTTC
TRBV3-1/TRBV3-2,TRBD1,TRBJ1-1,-,CASSPALGQGKIEAFF,TGTGCCAGCAGCCCAGCCTTAGGACAGGGTAAGATTGAAGCTTTCTTT
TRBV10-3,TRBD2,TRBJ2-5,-,CAISPTSGSQETQYF,TGTGCCATCAGCCCGACTAGCGGGTCCCAAGAGACCCAGTACTTC
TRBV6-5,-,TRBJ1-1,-,CASRIELGPMAFF,TGTGCCAGCAGGATAGAACTCGGTCCTATGGCTTTCTTT
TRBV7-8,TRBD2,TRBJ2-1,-,CASSLTGGMVNNEQFF,TGTGCCAGCAGCCTCACGGGAGGGATGGTGAACAATGAGCAGTTCTTC
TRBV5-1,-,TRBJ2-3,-,CASTPSGSADGGRRDTQYF,TGCGCCAGCACCCCTAGCGGTTCTGCAGATGGGGGCCGGAGAGATACGCAGTATTTT
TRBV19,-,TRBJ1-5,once,CASSIAGKNQPQHF,TGTGCCAGTAGTATCGCCGGGAAAAATCAGCCCCAGCATTTT
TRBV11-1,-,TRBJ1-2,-,CASSVQDHYGYTF,TGTGCCAGCAGCGTACAGGACCACTATGGCTACACCTTC
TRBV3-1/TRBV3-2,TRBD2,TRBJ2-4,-,CASSQEPFASGSFMAKNIQYF,TGTGCCAGCAGCCAAGAGCCTTTTGCTAGCGGGAGTTTTATGGCCAAAAACATTCAGTACTTC
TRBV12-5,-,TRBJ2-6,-,CASGDGHPSSGANVLTF,TGTGCTAGTGGTGACGGACATCCTAGCTCTGGGGCCAACGTCCTGACTTTC
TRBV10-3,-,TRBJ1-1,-,CAISESTGENTEAFF,TGTGCCATCAGTGAGTCGACAGGCGAGAACACTGAAGCTTTCTTT
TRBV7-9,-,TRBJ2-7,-,CASSPNYEQYF,TGTGCCAGCAGCCCCAACTACGAGCAGTACTTC
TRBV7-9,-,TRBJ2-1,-,CASSLGPKRGHKEQFF,TGTGCCAGCAGCTTAGGTCCGAAACGTGGGCACAAGGAGCAGTTCTTC
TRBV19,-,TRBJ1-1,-,CASISRGHTEAFF,TGTGCCAGTATCTCTAGGGGCCACACTGAAGCTTTCTTT